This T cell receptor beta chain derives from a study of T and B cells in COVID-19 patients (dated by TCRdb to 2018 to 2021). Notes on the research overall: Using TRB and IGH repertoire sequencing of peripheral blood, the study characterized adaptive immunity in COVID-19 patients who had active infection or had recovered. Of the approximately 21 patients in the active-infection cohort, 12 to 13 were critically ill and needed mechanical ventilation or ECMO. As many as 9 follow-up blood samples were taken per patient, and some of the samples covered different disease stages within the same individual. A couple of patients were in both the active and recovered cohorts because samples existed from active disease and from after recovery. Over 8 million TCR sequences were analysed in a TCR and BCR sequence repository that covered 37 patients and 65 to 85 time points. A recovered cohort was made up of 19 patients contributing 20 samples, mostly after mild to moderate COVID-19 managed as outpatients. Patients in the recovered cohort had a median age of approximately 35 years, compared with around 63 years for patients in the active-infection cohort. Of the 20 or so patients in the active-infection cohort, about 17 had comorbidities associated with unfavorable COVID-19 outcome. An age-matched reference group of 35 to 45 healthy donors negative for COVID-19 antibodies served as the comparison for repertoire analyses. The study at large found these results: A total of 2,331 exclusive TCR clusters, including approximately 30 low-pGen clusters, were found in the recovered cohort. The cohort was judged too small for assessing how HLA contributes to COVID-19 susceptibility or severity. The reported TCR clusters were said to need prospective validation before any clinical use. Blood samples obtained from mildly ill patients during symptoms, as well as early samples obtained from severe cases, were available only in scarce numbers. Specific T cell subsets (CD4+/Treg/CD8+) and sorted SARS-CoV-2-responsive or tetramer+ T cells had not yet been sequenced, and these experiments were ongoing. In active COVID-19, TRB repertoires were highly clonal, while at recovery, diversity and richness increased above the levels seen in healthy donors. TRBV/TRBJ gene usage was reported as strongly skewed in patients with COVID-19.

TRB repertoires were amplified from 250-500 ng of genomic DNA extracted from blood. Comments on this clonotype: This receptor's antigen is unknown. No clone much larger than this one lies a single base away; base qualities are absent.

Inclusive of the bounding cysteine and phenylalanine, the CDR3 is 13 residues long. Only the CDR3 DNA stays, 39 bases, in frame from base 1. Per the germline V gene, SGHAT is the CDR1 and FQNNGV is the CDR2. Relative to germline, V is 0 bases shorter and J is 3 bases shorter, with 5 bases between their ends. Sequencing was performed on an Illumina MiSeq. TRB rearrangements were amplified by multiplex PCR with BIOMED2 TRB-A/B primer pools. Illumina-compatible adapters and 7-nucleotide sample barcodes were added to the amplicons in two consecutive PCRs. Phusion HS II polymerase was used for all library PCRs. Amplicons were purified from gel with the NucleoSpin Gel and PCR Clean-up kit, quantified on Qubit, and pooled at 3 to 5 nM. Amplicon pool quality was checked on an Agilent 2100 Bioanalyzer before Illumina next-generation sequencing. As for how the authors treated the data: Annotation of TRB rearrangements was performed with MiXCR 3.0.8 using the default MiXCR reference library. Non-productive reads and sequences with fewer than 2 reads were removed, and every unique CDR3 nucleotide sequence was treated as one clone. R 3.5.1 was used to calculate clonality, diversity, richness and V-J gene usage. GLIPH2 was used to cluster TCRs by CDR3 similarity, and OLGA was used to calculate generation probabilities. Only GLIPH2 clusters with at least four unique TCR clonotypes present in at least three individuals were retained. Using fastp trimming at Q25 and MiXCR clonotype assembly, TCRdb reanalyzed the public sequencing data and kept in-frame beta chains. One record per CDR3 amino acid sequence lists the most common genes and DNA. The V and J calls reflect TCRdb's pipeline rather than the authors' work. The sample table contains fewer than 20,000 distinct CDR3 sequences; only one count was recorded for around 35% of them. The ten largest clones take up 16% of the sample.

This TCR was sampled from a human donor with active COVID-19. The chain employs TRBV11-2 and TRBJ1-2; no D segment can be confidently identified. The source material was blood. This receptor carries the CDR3 CASSLDSYYGYTF. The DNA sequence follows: TGTGCCAGCAGCTTAGATAGCTACTATGGCTACACCTTC.